This TCR beta chain was sequenced in a study of spatial heterogeneity in lung cancer. Described time point: sample taken at primary tumor resection. The donors comprised about 69 untreated early-stage non-small cell lung cancer patients. The sequenced material consisted of unsorted whole RNA from tumor, nontumor lung or frozen PBMC. Note on this clonotype: The antigen is not known.

Study results and limitations: Expanded TCR counts, ubiquitous and regional, correlated respectively with ubiquitous and regional nonsynonymous mutation counts. Tumor mutation counts were tracked by expanded intratumoral alpha and beta TCR counts.

The germline V gene encodes CDR1 LNHDA and CDR2 SQIVND (reference sequence). CDR3 size: 14 residues. TCRdb processed the 5' RACE reads anew with MiXCR; each CDR3 protein has one entry. The repertoire holds about 12,000 distinct CDR3 sequences, with about 5% as singletons. The chain combines TRBV19 with TRBJ1-1; the match to TRBD1 covers 7 bases. The material sequenced was lung tumor tissue, taken at surgery. This TCR came from a male donor with early-stage non-small cell lung cancer. The CDR3 DNA reads TGTGCTACGACAACCCAGGGGGTTCGCACTGAAGCTTTCTTT. Encoded protein: CATTTQGVRTEAFF.